This TCR beta chain is from a study of blood T cell repertoires in COVID-19. This CDR3 has 15 residues. Germline values: CDR1 LGHNA, CDR2 YNFKEQ. Trimming cost V 1 base and J 6 bases; bases outside gene matches: 5. Libraries were prepared by immunoSEQ multiplex PCR; TCRdb keeps only in-frame clonotypes and omits some of them. The data contain around 270,000 clones, approximately 87% of them singletons. The sequenced sample was peripheral blood. The chain employs TRBV4-2 and TRBJ2-2; 7 bases match TRBD2. This TCR was sampled from a woman between 45 and 65 years old with acute or convalescent COVID-19. Here the CDR3 DNA reads TGTGCCAGCAGCCAAGCGGGGAGGGAGCCCGGGGAGCTGTTTTTT. Amino acids: CASSQAGREPGELFF.